Below, 3 T cell receptor beta chains from the same sample are listed, as sequenced in a study of T cell repertoires in ileal Crohn's disease. Data came from immunoSEQ multiplex PCR; TCRdb stores just in-frame clones and leaves some out. Of fewer than 8,000 clones listed, 79% were seen once; the top ten hold approximately 15%. The sample consisted of ileal tissue. Receptors were obtained from an adult with Crohn's disease.

This clone was seen just once. J is TRBJ2-1 and V is TRBV7-6, with 10 bases lining up with TRBD2. The J segment lost 9 bases and the V segment lost 8 bases, leaving 13 bases of the junction unmatched. The germline gives CDR1 SGHVS, CDR2 FNYEAQ. The CDR3 runs to 15 residues. Written as DNA, the CDR3 is TGTGCCAGCCGCGCGGGGCTAGCGGGAGTGGGTGAGCAGTTCTTC. This encodes CASRAGLAGVGEQFF.

The V gene is TRBV27, the J gene TRBJ2-3, with 8 bases fitting TRBD1. Looked up from germline, CDR1 is MNHEY and CDR2 is SMNVEV (reference sequence). V lost 5 bases, J lost 1 base, and 8 bases stayed unmatched. This CDR3 is 16 amino acids long. The CDR3 loop reads CASSAQGAAGTDTQYF. The CDR3, as DNA: TGTGCCAGCAGTGCCCAGGGGGCCGCGGGCACAGATACGCAGTATTTT.

The chain couples TRBV9 to TRBJ2-1, with D hard to call. The CDR3 spans 16 residues. Between the trimmed V and J ends, which lost 3 bases and 2 bases, there was a span of 15 bases. CDR1 is SGDLS and CDR2 is YYNGEE in the germline V gene. CDR3 in amino acids: CASSASMLRAYNEQFF. The CDR3 coding sequence is TGTGCCAGCAGCGCGTCAATGCTTCGGGCCTACAATGAGCAGTTCTTC.